The 9 T cell receptor beta chains reported below all come from one sample, sequenced in a study of blood T cell repertoires in COVID-19. Repertoires were generated with immunoSEQ multiplex PCR, while TCRdb's copy carries only in-frame clones and drops some. The top ten hold approximately 24% of the sample, which has over 85,000 clones, 70% to 80% seen once. The source material was peripheral blood. The receptors derive from a human donor in a cohort sampled during active COVID-19.

The V gene is TRBV7-9, the J gene TRBJ2-7, with 11 nucleotides matching TRBD2. Germline V gene sequence: CDR1 SEHNR, CDR2 FQNEAQ (reference sequence). Unmatched junction bases numbered 2, after V lost 4 bases and J lost 0 bases. CDR3 length equals 15 residues. DNA for the CDR3: TGTGCCAGCAGCTCGGGACTAGCGGACTCCTACGAGCAGTACTTC. This codes for CASSSGLADSYEQYF.

The rearrangement links TRBV5-5 to TRBJ2-3; D remains ambiguous. CDR3 size: 14 residues. Germline CDR1 reads SGHKS; CDR2 reads YYEKEE (reference sequence). V shed 7 bases and J shed 4 bases, with 16 bases lying between them. DNA of the CDR3: TGTGCCAGCGCGGTCGGTGTGGCTCCAGATACGCAGTATTTT. Amino acid sequence: CASAVGVAPDTQYF. Using reference TRBV5-5 and TRBJ2-3 for the parts outside the CDR3, the full variable domain is DAGVTQSPTHLIKTRGQQVTLRCSPISGHKSVSWYQQVLGQGPQFIFQYYEKEERGRGNFPDRFSARQFPNYSSELNVNALLLGDSALYLCASAVGVAPDTQYFGPGTRLTVL.

CDR3: CASSRDSVSYEQYF. Written as DNA, the CDR3 is TGTGCCAGCAGCCGGGACAGCGTTTCCTACGAGCAGTACTTC. The J gene is TRBJ2-7, the V gene TRBV11-2, with TRBD1 matching 7 bases. J was trimmed by 1 base and V by 5 bases; bases with no gene match: 5. This CDR3 contains 14 residues. Germline V lookup: CDR1 SGHAT, CDR2 FQNNGV. Filled out from reference TRBV11-2 and TRBJ2-7, the complete variable domain reads EAGVAQSPRYKIIEKRQSVAFWCNPISGHATLYWYQQILGQGPKLLIQFQNNGVVDDSQLPKDRFSAERLKGVDSTLKIQPAKLEDSAVYLCASSRDSVSYEQYFGPGTRLTVT.

The sample holds a few counts of this clone. The rearrangement links TRBV25-1 to TRBJ1-2; D perhaps matches TRBD1 (6 bases). Germline V gene lookup returns CDR1 MGHDK and CDR2 SYGVNS. There are 16 residues in the CDR3. V gave up 1 base and J gave up 4 bases, with 16 bases separating them. The CDR3 protein is CASSELDGGVGYGYTF. CDR3 bases: TGTGCCAGCAGTGAATTAGATGGGGGCGTCGGCTATGGCTACACCTTC.

The chain employs TRBV6-5 and TRBJ2-1; weak D call: TRBD2 (5 bases). The CDR3 consists of 16 residues. Germline CDR1 and CDR2: MNHEY and SVGAGI. The germline V and J ends were trimmed by 2 bases and 0 bases, with 11 bases remaining between them. CDR3 DNA sequence: TGTGCCAGCAGTTACGACTGGGAGAGCTCCTACAATGAGCAGTTCTTC. Its translation is CASSYDWESSYNEQFF.

The J gene is TRBJ2-3, the V gene TRBV28; D not certain. CDR1 and CDR2 from the germline V gene are MDHEN and SYDVKM. Trimming shortened V by 2 bases and J by 0 bases, and 9 bases separated the two germline ends. The CDR3 loop spans 15 amino acids. The CDR3 region is CASSLLATSTDTQYF. Here the CDR3 DNA reads TGTGCCAGCAGTTTACTGGCCACAAGCACAGATACGCAGTATTTT.

V usage is TRBV19 and J usage is TRBJ1-5; weak D call: TRBD1 (6 bases). Trimming pared 10 bases from V and 0 bases from J, leaving 10 bases between. CDR3 length equals 13 residues. The germline V gene encodes CDR1 LNHDA and CDR2 SQIVND (reference sequence). CDR3 in DNA: TGTGCCACACGACAGGTTAGCAATCAGCCCCAGCATTTT. As protein: CATRQVSNQPQHF.

The chain recombines TRBV9 with TRBJ1-2; D call uncertain. The length of the CDR3 is 17 residues. V lost 1 base and J 0 bases, leaving 16 bases between the germline ends. CDR1 SGDLS and CDR2 YYNGEE come from the germline V gene. The CDR3 nucleotides read TGTGCCAGCAGCGTAAAGGGCCGGGGAACCCCTAACTATGGCTACACCTTC. It translates to CASSVKGRGTPNYGYTF.

The V call is TRBV15, the J call TRBJ2-4; D possibly corresponds to TRBD1 (7 bases). CDR1 LNHNV and CDR2 YYDKDF come from the germline V gene (reference sequence). The CDR3 extends over 17 amino acids. V shed 5 bases and J shed 3 bases, with 20 bases lying between them. The CDR3 loop reads CATSHYLGQGGKNIQYF. CDR3 sequence (DNA): TGTGCCACCAGCCATTACTTAGGGCAGGGGGGCAAAAACATTCAGTACTTC.